This paragraph covers one T cell receptor beta chain sequence. Its antigen is currently unknown. The sample comes from a study of Tregs in tolerant kidney transplant recipients. Study-wide points: Some patients' samples used different primers over time, so nucleotide sequences weren't comparable.

Assay used: immunoSEQ multiplex PCR; TCRdb lists only in-frame clones, some missing. Of fewer than 80,000 clones detected, more than 95% appear once; the ten largest clones hold 0.55% to 0.6%. The source material was CD4+ T cells from blood, sampled before the transplant. This TCR came from a human donor who received a combined kidney and bone marrow transplant.

CDR3 nucleotide sequence: TGTGCCAGCAGCTCTAGCGGACTAGCGGGGGGGTACAATGAGCAGTTCTTC. This gives the protein CASSSSGLAGGYNEQFF. V and J are TRBV7-6 and TRBJ2-1; 15 bases map to TRBD2. The CDR3 consists of 17 residues. The V segment lost 4 bases and the J segment 4 bases; nucleotides outside the gene matches: 5. Germline V gene lookup returns CDR1 SGHVS and CDR2 FNYEAQ.